The 26 T cell receptor beta chains in this list originate from one sample, sequenced in a study of blood T cells in healthy people across ages. The use of a sample-barcoded 5' primer and a J-beta primer mix characterized a second PCR of about 7 to 12 cycles. Each CDR3 protein is one row after TCRdb ran MiXCR on the 5' RACE reads. The sample contains about a million distinct CDR3 sequences, around 48% of which appear only once. Material for sequencing was blood. The source is a man aged 25-45 years in good health.

The CDR3 here is CASSLITSAGANVLTF. The CDR3 DNA follows: TGTGCCAGCAGCTTAATAACTTCTGCTGGGGCCAACGTCCTGACTTTC. The chain couples TRBV7-2 to TRBJ2-6; no reliable D call. This CDR3 region has 16 residues. The V gene lost 2 bases and the J gene lost 2 bases, with 10 bases spanning the gap. The germline V gene has CDR1 SGHTA and CDR2 FQGNSA.

The chain employs TRBV2 and TRBJ1-1; D call uncertain. The germline gives CDR1 SNHLY, CDR2 FYNNEI. This CDR3 has 12 amino acids. The V end lost 2 bases, the J end lost 9 bases, and 10 bases lay between the germline ends. As DNA, the CDR3 is TGTGCCAGCAGTGAACGGACTACCCAAGCTTTCTTT. This encodes CASSERTTQAFF.

This rearrangement joins TRBV3-1 to TRBJ2-1, with D tentatively TRBD2 (6 bases). Looked up from germline, CDR1 is LGHDT and CDR2 is YNNKEL (reference sequence). This CDR3 spans 17 amino acids. V gave up 4 bases and J gave up 0 bases, with 16 bases separating them. DNA for the CDR3: TGTGCCAGCAGCCCCGGGGCGGGGAGCCCCTCCTACAATGAGCAGTTCTTC. Residues: CASSPGAGSPSYNEQFF.

This chain connects TRBV29-1 to TRBJ2-5, with D uncertain. The CDR3 has 12 residues. Trimming took 4 bases from V and 5 from J, leaving 11 bases between them. Per germline, CDR1 SQVTM and CDR2 ANQGSEA. The CDR3 loop reads CSVVPNTETQYF. Written as DNA, the CDR3 is TGCAGCGTTGTCCCAAATACGGAGACCCAGTACTTC.

This chain joins TRBV20-1 and TRBJ1-6; maybe TRBD1 (6 bases). V lost 2 bases and J lost 9, with 20 bases in between. Germline V gives CDR1 DFQATT, CDR2 SNEGSKA (reference sequence). CDR3 size: 16 residues. CDR3 DNA: TGCAGTGCTAGAACCCCGGGAGGGACACCGGGTTCACCCCTCCACTTT. This encodes CSARTPGGTPGSPLHF.

In its sample, this clonotype was seen a few times. The chain is built from TRBV4-3 and TRBJ1-6; D might be TRBD1 (5 bases). Germline V gene data show CDR1 as LGHNA and CDR2 as YSLEER. With 2 bases removed from V and 10 bases from J, the gap between germline ends came to 15 bases. The CDR3 covers 15 residues. The CDR3 spells CASSQRGGELSPLHF. The CDR3 nucleotides read TGCGCCAGCAGCCAAAGGGGCGGGGAGCTCTCACCCCTCCACTTT.

The genes are TRBV5-1 and TRBJ2-3; no definite D call. V gave up 2 bases and J gave up 4 bases, with 11 bases separating them. Per germline, CDR1 SGHRS and CDR2 YFSETQ. This CDR3 has 14 residues. The CDR3 region has the DNA TGCGCCAGCAGCTTTCCGGACCGTCCAGATACGCAGTATTTT. This translates into CASSFPDRPDTQYF.

This chain uses TRBV29-1 with TRBJ1-2; 8 bases are a match to TRBD1. From germline, CDR1 is SQVTM and CDR2 ANQGSEA. J gave up 4 bases and V 1 base, and 8 bases lay outside the gene matches. The CDR3 runs 15 residues. CDR3 sequence (DNA): TGCAGCGTTGAAGGGGGTGGACAGGGCGGCTATGGCTACACCTTC. This gives the protein CSVEGGGQGGYGYTF.

In regard to this clonotype: Relative to the germline gene, one junction end is altered; a read error may explain this. This chain uses TRBV20-1 with TRBJ2-6; D not certain. CDR1 is DFQATT and CDR2 is SNEGSKA in the germline V gene (reference sequence). CDR3 size: 16 residues. CDR3 loop: CSARESRSSGVNVLTF. The CDR3 DNA follows: TGCAGTGCTAGAGAAAGTAGGAGCTCTGGGGTCAACGTCCTGACTTTC.

The CDR3 coding sequence is TGTGCCAGCAGCTTGGAAAAGACGGCCATGGAGACCCAGTACTTC. Translating gives CASSLEKTAMETQYF. The rearrangement uses TRBV7-2 and TRBJ2-5; D is undetermined. The germline gives CDR1 SGHTA, CDR2 FQGNSA. Trimming took off 3 bases at V and 5 bases at J, with 16 bases between the two ends. CDR3 length equals 15 residues.

Many counts were recorded for this clonotype. This clone may be a read error of a much larger clone one base away. The genes are TRBV5-5 and TRBJ1-6, with TRBD1 identical over 12 bases. This CDR3 is 15 amino acids long. Germline V CDR1 and CDR2: SGHKS, YYEKEE (reference sequence). The trim removed 3 bases at V and 10 bases at J, leaving 5 bases unmatched. CDR3 DNA sequence: TGTGCCAGCAGCTGGGGACAGGGGGCGTCGTCACCCCTCCACTTT. Protein: CASSWGQGASSPLHF.

This clonotype was observed once. The chain carries TRBV3-1 and TRBJ2-3, with 9 bases aligning to TRBD2. The CDR3 is 16 residues long. Unmatched junction bases numbered 6, after V lost 4 bases and J lost 1 base. Germline lookup yields CDR1 LGHDT and CDR2 YNNKEL (reference sequence). CDR3 DNA: TGTGCCAGCAGCCTATATAGCGGGGGCGGCACAGATACGCAGTATTTT. Translation: CASSLYSGGGTDTQYF.

The chain uses TRBV3-1 and TRBJ1-4; D uncertain. The germline V and J ends were trimmed by 0 bases and 8 bases, with 13 bases remaining between them. This CDR3 region has 15 residues. Germline V gene data show CDR1 as LGHDT and CDR2 as YNNKEL (reference sequence). The chain's CDR3 is CASSQDGGSTEKLFF. The CDR3 nucleotides read TGTGCCAGCAGCCAAGATGGCGGGTCCACGGAAAAACTGTTTTTT.

The CDR3 DNA reads TGCAGTGCTAGAGACCCCTTCACAGGGGGCTACTCTGGGGCCAACGTCCTGACTTTC. Translating it yields CSARDPFTGGYSGANVLTF. The V and J genes are TRBV20-1 and TRBJ2-6; 9 positions match TRBD1. V was pared by 0 bases and J by 0 bases, with 9 bases of the junction left unmatched. The CDR3 covers 19 residues. CDR1 DFQATT and CDR2 SNEGSKA come from the germline V gene (reference sequence).

V and J are TRBV5-1 and TRBJ2-5; D call uncertain. The CDR3 is 14 residues long. V shed 1 base and J shed 2 bases, with 9 bases lying between them. From germline, CDR1 is SGHRS and CDR2 YFSETQ. DNA of the CDR3: TGCGCCAGCAGCTTGTCACATGCTCAAGAGACCCAGTACTTC. This sequence encodes CASSLSHAQETQYF.

The chain uses TRBV15 and TRBJ1-2, with D unclear. The V end lost 0 bases, the J end lost 4 bases, and 9 bases lay between the germline ends. Germline V lookup: CDR1 LNHNV, CDR2 YYDKDF (reference sequence). The CDR3 length is 14 residues. The CDR3 loop reads CATSRDSRSYGYTF. The CDR3 DNA is TGTGCCACCAGCAGAGATTCCAGGTCCTATGGCTACACCTTC.

This clonotype was counted a single time. The chain recombines TRBV12-3 or TRBV12-4 with TRBJ2-5; 11 bases are a match to TRBD2. The CDR3 covers 16 residues. V dropped 6 bases and J dropped 11; count of bases not matched to a gene: 17. The chain's CDR3 is CASSPDSGRAWNEQYF. CDR3 DNA: TGTGCCAGCAGCCCCGATAGCGGGAGGGCGTGGAATGAGCAGTACTTC.

This clonotype was observed a handful of times. The chain links TRBV4-1 to TRBJ2-5; the D gene is possibly TRBD2 (5 bases). The germline gives CDR1 MGHRA, CDR2 YSYEKL. This CDR3 spans 15 amino acids. V was pared by 6 bases and J by 2 bases, with 16 bases between. The CDR3 sequence: CASSGVWTGQETQYF. For the CDR3, the DNA is TGCGCCAGCAGTGGAGTTTGGACTGGACAAGAGACCCAGTACTTC.

This chain links TRBV2 with TRBJ2-7; no firm D call. Germline V gene sequence: CDR1 SNHLY, CDR2 FYNNEI. This CDR3 region has 10 residues. Between the trimmed V and J ends, which lost 9 bases and 5 bases, there was a span of 8 bases. The CDR3 DNA reads TGTGCCAGTCCCCCCCACGAGCAGTACTTC. Encoded protein: CASPPHEQYF. Together with reference TRBV2 and TRBJ2-7, the CDR3 gives the full variable domain: EPEVTQTPSHQVTQMGQEVILRCVPISNHLYFYWYRQILGQKVEFLVSFYNNEISEKSEIFDDQFSVERPDGSNFTLKIRSTKLEDSAMYFCASPPHEQYFGPGTRLTVT.

The V and J genes are TRBV24-1 and TRBJ2-1; TRBD1 is a possible D gene (5 bases). Trimming removed 3 bases at V and 4 bases at J, with 15 bases between. The CDR3 length is 16 residues. CDR1 and CDR2 (germline): KGHDR, SFDVKD. The CDR3 DNA reads as TGTGCCACCAGTGATATCGAGGCAGGGTCTTACAATGAGCAGTTCTTC. Protein sequence: CATSDIEAGSYNEQFF.

The chain links TRBV28 to TRBJ1-5; the D is unclear. Trimming shortened V by 7 bases and J by 6 bases, and 13 bases separated the two germline ends. The CDR3 is made up of 13 amino acids. The V gene's germline CDR1 is MDHEN and CDR2 SYDVKM. The CDR3 loop is CASTPVGIQPQHF. Written as DNA, the CDR3 is TGTGCCAGCACTCCCGTCGGGATTCAGCCCCAGCATTTT.

This clonotype was observed a handful of times. This chain connects TRBV12-3 or TRBV12-4 to TRBJ1-6; TRBD1 might be the D (6 bases). This CDR3 spans 15 amino acids. Trimming took off 1 base at V and 15 bases at J, with 19 bases between the two ends. CDR3 nucleotides: TGTGCCAGCAGTTTAGTTTCAGGGACATCCCATCGCCTCCACTTT. Its translation: CASSLVSGTSHRLHF.

This rearrangement joins TRBV28 to TRBJ1-5; 9 bases are shared with TRBD1. V lost 1 base to trimming and J lost 6 bases; unmatched junction nucleotides: 10. Germline lookup yields CDR1 MDHEN and CDR2 SYDVKM. The CDR3 covers 17 residues. In DNA form, the CDR3 reads TGTGCCAGCAGTTTATCGGGACAGGGAGGGTTTCGTCAGCCCCAGCATTTT. Translation gives CASSLSGQGGFRQPQHF.

This clonotype was seen ten or more times. The chain links TRBV10-3 to TRBJ2-1; D unclear. The germline V gene encodes CDR1 ENHRY and CDR2 SYGVKD. V lost 0 bases and J lost 8, with 8 bases in between. This CDR3 region has 13 residues. The CDR3 is CAISESRSDEQFF. In DNA form, the CDR3 reads TGTGCCATCAGTGAGTCTAGGAGCGATGAGCAGTTCTTC.

This clonotype was seen more than once but under ten times. The CDR3 loop reads CAISEGDRGRYF. The CDR3 coding sequence is TGTGCCATCAGTGAGGGGGACAGGGGGCGGTATTTT. The V and J genes are TRBV10-3 and TRBJ2-3; 12 bases align to TRBD1. From germline, CDR1 is ENHRY and CDR2 SYGVKD. The CDR3 sequence is 12 residues long. Trimming took 2 bases from V and 14 from J; bases not matched to a gene: 2.

This chain uses TRBV5-6 with TRBJ2-6, with TRBD1 matching 8 bases. Trimming cost V 2 bases and J 0 bases; bases outside gene matches: 7. The germline V gene encodes CDR1 SGHDT and CDR2 YYEEEE. This CDR3 spans 18 amino acids. In nucleotides, the CDR3 is TGTGCCAGCAGCTTTTTCGGGACAGGTCCCTCTGGGGCCAACGTCCTGACTTTC. This sequence encodes CASSFFGTGPSGANVLTF.